One sample yielded the 23 T cell receptor beta chains listed below, sequenced in a study of T cell changes during pregnancy in multiple sclerosis. The method was immunoSEQ multiplex PCR; TCRdb's version includes in-frame clones alone and lacks a portion of them. The data contain 88,000 or so clones, about 90% of them singletons. The sample was peripheral blood, taken before pregnancy. Receptor source: a female donor with multiple sclerosis, enrolled in a pregnancy study.

The rearrangement uses TRBV11-1 and TRBJ2-1; 9 nucleotides agree with TRBD2. Germline V gene lookup returns CDR1 SGHAT and CDR2 FQDESV (reference sequence). The CDR3 is made up of 15 amino acids. With V trimmed by 3 bases and J by 3 bases, 3 bases remained unmatched. CDR3 residues: CASSLRLADYNEQFF. The CDR3 DNA follows: TGTGCCAGCAGCTTGCGACTAGCGGACTACAATGAGCAGTTCTTC.

The rearrangement links TRBV29-1 to TRBJ2-3; a weak D match, TRBD1 (6 bases). CDR1 and CDR2 (germline): SQVTM, ANQGSEA. Trimming removed 4 bases at V and 3 bases at J, with 11 bases between. The CDR3 is 13 residues long. Here the CDR3 reads CSVGGQVTDTQYF. CDR3 in DNA: TGCAGCGTTGGGGGGCAGGTGACAGATACGCAGTATTTT.

The chain links TRBV30 to TRBJ1-4, with D possibly matching TRBD1 (6 bases). With 1 base removed from V and 5 bases from J, the gap between germline ends came to 11 bases. The germline V gene has CDR1 GTSNPN and CDR2 SVGIG (reference sequence). The CDR3 loop spans 14 amino acids. The CDR3 DNA reads as TGTGCCTGGAGTGCACAGGGAAACAATGAAAAACTGTTTTTT. This encodes CAWSAQGNNEKLFF. Together with reference TRBV30 and TRBJ1-4, the CDR3 gives the full variable domain: SQTIHQWPATLVQPVGSPLSLECTVEGTSNPNLYWYRQAAGRGLQLLFYSVGIGQISSEVPQNLSASRPQDRQFILSSKKLLLSDSGFYLCAWSAQGNNEKLFFGSGTQLSVL.

The chain carries TRBV19 and TRBJ2-7, with D possibly matching TRBD2 (5 bases). Germline V gives CDR1 LNHDA, CDR2 SQIVND (reference sequence). The CDR3 contains 14 residues. Trimming left V 4 bases short and J 3 bases short, with 13 bases between. In DNA form, the CDR3 reads TGTGCCAGTAGTAGGCGGGTTTGGAGCTACGAGCAGTACTTC. Protein product: CASSRRVWSYEQYF.

The chain has TRBV5-6 and TRBJ2-5, with 12 bases identical to TRBD2. This CDR3 is built from 14 residues. The V gene end was trimmed by 1 base and the J gene end by 7 bases; junction bases not matched to a gene: 2. Germline assignment: CDR1 SGHDT and CDR2 YYEEEE. The CDR3 DNA reads TGTGCCAGCAGCTTGCAACTAGCGGGAGGGACCCAGTACTTC. Residues: CASSLQLAGGTQYF.

This chain connects TRBV19 to TRBJ1-2; possible D gene TRBD1, 5 bases. Germline V CDR1 and CDR2: LNHDA, SQIVND (reference sequence). V lost 5 bases, J lost 3 bases, and 13 bases lay in between. CDR3 length: 14 amino acids. The CDR3 nucleotides read TGTGCCAGTAGTTTAAGGGGTTACGACTATGGCTACACCTTC. Amino acid sequence: CASSLRGYDYGYTF.

The V gene is TRBV13, the J gene TRBJ2-3; 9 nucleotides agree with TRBD2. This CDR3 region has 17 residues. From germline, CDR1 is PRHDT and CDR2 FYEKMQ (reference sequence). V shed 2 bases and J 4 bases; nucleotides not matched to a gene: 10. In DNA, the CDR3 is TGTGCCAGCAGCTTACGTCCTAGCGGGAAAGGGGCAGATACGCAGTATTTT. Translating gives CASSLRPSGKGADTQYF.

In DNA, the CDR3 is TGTGCCAGCAGCCCGGGTCTAGGAAGGCGGGCAGATACGCAGTATTTT. Amino acids: CASSPGLGRRADTQYF. The chain couples TRBV5-4 to TRBJ2-3; TRBD2 might be the D (5 bases). The CDR3 extends over 16 amino acids. V shed 4 bases and J shed 4 bases, with 19 bases lying between them. The germline V gene has CDR1 SGHNT and CDR2 YYREEE (reference sequence). Full variable domain (remainder filled in from reference TRBV5-4 and TRBJ2-3): ETGVTQSPTHLIKTRGQQVTLRCSSQSGHNTVSWYQQALGQGPQFIFQYYREEENGRGNFPPRFSGLQFPNYSSELNVNALELDDSALYLCASSPGLGRRADTQYFGPGTRLTVL.

The chain uses TRBV25-1 and TRBJ2-2; a possible D gene is TRBD1 (5 bases). V lost 5 bases to trimming and J lost 2 bases, with 9 bases between them. The CDR3 runs 14 residues. Germline loops: CDR1 MGHDK, CDR2 SYGVNS. CDR3 bases: TGTGCCAGCAGTTCAGGGTTAAACACCGGGGAGCTGTTTTTT. Translated: CASSSGLNTGELFF.

Written as DNA, the CDR3 is TGTGCCAGCAGCATCGGGACTAGCACAGATACGCAGTATTTT. This encodes CASSIGTSTDTQYF. V gene TRBV6-5 combines with J gene TRBJ2-3, with a possible D match to TRBD2 (6 bases). The CDR3 spans 14 residues. Germline V gene sequence: CDR1 MNHEY, CDR2 SVGAGI. Between the trimmed V and J ends, which lost 6 bases and 0 bases, there was a span of 10 bases.

This chain connects TRBV7-9 to TRBJ1-4; D possibly corresponds to TRBD1 (6 bases). V lost 4 bases and J 7 bases, leaving 16 bases between the germline ends. Germline V CDR1 and CDR2: SEHNR, FQNEAQ (reference sequence). CDR3 length equals 15 residues. The CDR3 spells CASSSFGGVVEKLFF. CDR3 DNA: TGTGCCAGCAGCTCCTTTGGGGGCGTGGTTGAAAAACTGTTTTTT.

The rearrangement uses TRBV27 and TRBJ2-1; D is undetermined. V was trimmed by 3 bases and J by 7 bases, leaving 7 bases between them. CDR3 length: 12 amino acids. Germline V CDR1 and CDR2: MNHEY, SMNVEV (reference sequence). CDR3 sequence (DNA): TGTGCCAGCAGTTTCACCGGGAATGAGCAGTTCTTC. Translation: CASSFTGNEQFF.

This CDR3 is CASSQGPLQGGYGYTF. Written as DNA, the CDR3 is TGCGCCAGCAGCCAAGGACCGTTACAGGGGGGATATGGCTACACCTTC. The chain combines TRBV4-3 with TRBJ1-2; 8 bases agree with TRBD1. Germline loops: CDR1 LGHNA, CDR2 YSLEER. CDR3 length: 16 amino acids. The V segment lost 1 base and the J segment 5 bases; nucleotides outside the gene matches: 9.

The rearrangement joins TRBV25-1 to TRBJ1-2; possible D gene TRBD1, 5 bases. Trimming took 6 bases from V and 2 from J, leaving 10 bases between them. The CDR3 is 13 residues long. Germline CDR1 and CDR2: MGHDK and SYGVNS. The CDR3 coding sequence is TGTGCCAGCAGGGGCAGGGCGAACTATGGCTACACCTTC. It translates to CASRGRANYGYTF.

The chain is built from TRBV5-4 and TRBJ1-1; maybe TRBD1 (6 bases). V was pared by 0 bases and J by 3 bases, with 12 bases between. The CDR3 extends over 15 amino acids. CDR1 SGHNT and CDR2 YYREEE come from the germline V gene (reference sequence). The CDR3 nucleotides are TGTGCCAGCAGCTTGGGGCAGGGGAGGGACACTGAAGCTTTCTTT. The encoded protein is CASSLGQGRDTEAFF.

This clone came up once. The chain recombines TRBV5-1 with TRBJ2-1; TRBD2 aligns across 12 bases. Germline values: CDR1 SGHRS, CDR2 YFSETQ. With V trimmed by 7 bases and J by 7 bases, 6 bases remained unmatched. The CDR3 sequence is 14 residues long. The CDR3 nucleotides are TGCGCCAGCCGGTCCGGACTAGCGGGAAATGAGCAGTTCTTC. As protein: CASRSGLAGNEQFF.

V is TRBV28 and J is TRBJ1-4; D may be TRBD1 (6 bases). V lost 2 bases and J 7 bases, leaving 8 bases between the germline ends. Germline V CDR1 and CDR2: MDHEN, SYDVKM. The CDR3 runs to 13 residues. DNA for the CDR3: TGTGCCAGCAGTTTAGGGGGCGTTGAAAAACTGTTTTTT. It specifies CASSLGGVEKLFF.

The V and J genes are TRBV19 and TRBJ2-3; 8 nucleotides align to TRBD1. The V segment lost 7 bases and the J segment 4 bases; nucleotides outside the gene matches: 1. The CDR3 contains 12 residues. The germline gives CDR1 LNHDA, CDR2 SQIVND (reference sequence). The CDR3 nucleotides are TGTGCCAGTAAACAGGGGGCAGATACGCAGTATTTT. It codes for CASKQGADTQYF. The full variable domain, in which reference TRBV19 and TRBJ2-3 provide the parts outside the CDR3, is DGGITQSPKYLFRKEGQNVTLSCEQNLNHDAMYWYRQDPGQGLRLIYYSQIVNDFQKGDIAEGYSVSREKKESFPLTVTSAQKNPTAFYLCASKQGADTQYFGPGTRLTVL.

The genes are TRBV10-3 and TRBJ2-7, with D possibly matching TRBD2 (6 bases). The germline gives CDR1 ENHRY, CDR2 SYGVKD. V dropped 4 bases and J dropped 0 bases, with 13 bases sitting between them. The CDR3 length is 15 residues. The CDR3 DNA follows: TGTGCCATCAGTGGGAGGGCAGAAAGCTCCTACGAGCAGTACTTC. It encodes CAISGRAESSYEQYF.

This clone came up a few times. V usage is TRBV18 and J usage is TRBJ2-1; D possibly corresponds to TRBD2 (6 bases). Looked up from germline, CDR1 is KGHSH and CDR2 is LQKENI. The CDR3 length is 15 residues. Deletions cut 4 bases from V and 2 bases from J, with 12 bases between. The CDR3 reads CASSHDGGAYNEQFF. CDR3 coding DNA: TGTGCCAGCTCACACGACGGAGGGGCCTACAATGAGCAGTTCTTC.

This clone was observed a single time. The CDR3 reads CASSSLAGSREQYF. CDR3 coding DNA: TGTGCCAGCAGTAGTTTAGCGGGGTCTAGGGAGCAGTACTTC. This chain joins TRBV27 and TRBJ2-7, with TRBD2 identical over 8 bases. Trimming at V came to 5 bases and at J to 7 bases, leaving 10 bases not matched to a gene. Germline CDR1 reads MNHEY; CDR2 reads SMNVEV (reference sequence). The CDR3 totals 14 residues.

V usage is TRBV9 and J usage is TRBJ1-4; 7 bases fit TRBD1. The CDR3 sequence is 14 residues long. Germline V CDR1 and CDR2: SGDLS, YYNGEE. With 3 bases clipped from V and 7 bases from J, the junction kept 6 bases outside the gene matches. The CDR3 loop reads CASSAGGSGEKLFF. For the CDR3, the DNA is TGTGCCAGCAGCGCAGGGGGGTCTGGTGAAAAACTGTTTTTT.

The V and J genes are TRBV15 and TRBJ2-2, with D perhaps matching TRBD2 (6 bases). Germline V CDR1 and CDR2: LNHNV, YYDKDF (reference sequence). Trimming removed 1 base from V and 4 bases from J, with 19 bases in between. There are 18 residues in the CDR3. This CDR3 is CATSRVRLGRGSTGELFF. CDR3 DNA: TGTGCCACCAGCAGAGTCCGCTTGGGGCGGGGTAGCACCGGGGAGCTGTTTTTT.